These 29 T cell receptor beta chains were all obtained from the same sample, sequenced in a study of blood T cell dynamics during melanoma immunotherapy. The time point denotes: pre-treatment baseline. The method was immunoSEQ multiplex PCR; TCRdb's version includes in-frame clones alone and lacks a portion of them. This sample has approximately 22,000 clones, with roughly 87% found just once. The sample consisted of blood, taken from a patient treated with checkpoint blockade. Receptors originate from a human donor with melanoma.

The CDR3 coding sequence is TGTGCCAGCAGTTCGGGACTTGCGAGCAATCAGCCCCAGCATTTT. It translates to CASSSGLASNQPQHF. The V and J genes are TRBV6-5 and TRBJ1-5, with D perhaps matching TRBD1 (5 bases). The CDR3 extends over 15 amino acids. CDR1 is MNHEY, CDR2 SVGAGI, per germline. V was pared by 4 bases and J by 1 base, with 11 bases between.

V and J are TRBV28 and TRBJ1-5, with D perhaps matching TRBD1 (5 bases). Trimming cost V 5 bases and J 3 bases, with 26 bases left between them. Germline lookup yields CDR1 MDHEN and CDR2 SYDVKM. This CDR3 is 19 amino acids long. CDR3 residues: CASSPRRWTVGENNQPQHF. As DNA, the CDR3 is TGTGCCAGCAGTCCGCGGCGCTGGACTGTGGGGGAGAACAATCAGCCCCAGCATTTT.

The gene calls are TRBV5-1 and TRBJ1-4; the match to TRBD1 covers 7 bases. This CDR3 region has 14 residues. Germline V lookup: CDR1 SGHRS, CDR2 YFSETQ. With 4 bases clipped from V and 2 bases from J, the junction kept 2 bases outside the gene matches. The CDR3 coding sequence is TGCGCCAGCAGCACGACAGGGACTAATGAAAAACTGTTTTTT. Its protein is CASSTTGTNEKLFF.

CDR3 amino acids: CASSRENKDNEQFF. The CDR3 DNA sequence: TGTGCCAGCAGCCGCGAAAACAAGGACAATGAGCAGTTCTTC. The gene calls are TRBV11-2 and TRBJ2-1; D unresolved. CDR3 length: 14 amino acids. Deletions cut 5 bases from V and 5 bases from J, with 13 bases between. Germline V gives CDR1 SGHAT, CDR2 FQNNGV.

The rearrangement links TRBV6-4 to TRBJ2-2; 10 bases match TRBD2. V gave up 0 bases and J gave up 4 bases; unmatched junction bases: 2. From germline, CDR1 is MRHNA and CDR2 SNTAGT. This CDR3 spans 16 amino acids. The CDR3 is CASSDSSSGSTGELFF. In nucleotides, the CDR3 is TGTGCCAGCAGTGACTCGTCTAGCGGGAGCACCGGGGAGCTGTTTTTT.

V and J are TRBV5-4 and TRBJ2-5; 13 bases are shared with TRBD2. Per germline, CDR1 SGHNT and CDR2 YYREEE (reference sequence). The CDR3 totals 16 residues. V gave up 0 bases and J gave up 2 bases; unmatched junction bases: 1. The CDR3 DNA sequence: TGTGCCAGCAGCTTGGGGGGACTAGCGGGACAAGAGACCCAGTACTTC. Translated: CASSLGGLAGQETQYF. The entire variable domain, with the rest obtained from reference TRBV5-4 and TRBJ2-5, is as follows: ETGVTQSPTHLIKTRGQQVTLRCSSQSGHNTVSWYQQALGQGPQFIFQYYREEENGRGNFPPRFSGLQFPNYSSELNVNALELDDSALYLCASSLGGLAGQETQYFGPGTRLLVL.

The chain links TRBV5-1 to TRBJ1-1; unclear D gene. This CDR3 spans 12 amino acids. V gave up 8 bases and J gave up 1 base, with 9 bases separating them. Germline values: CDR1 SGHRS, CDR2 YFSETQ. In nucleotides, the CDR3 is TGCGCCAGTCGAAAGGCGAACACTGAAGCTTTCTTT. Translated, it gives CASRKANTEAFF.

This chain connects TRBV6-1 to TRBJ1-1, with D maybe TRBD1 (5 bases). The CDR3 has 14 residues. Trimming took 8 bases from V and 4 from J, leaving 17 bases between them. Germline-derived CDR1 and CDR2 are MNHNS and SASEGT. The CDR3 spells CASGRDRRGTEAFF. As DNA, the CDR3 is TGTGCCAGCGGGCGGGACCGACGAGGCACTGAAGCTTTCTTT.

This clone was counted a single time. The rearrangement joins TRBV7-8 to TRBJ2-2; 7 bases line up with TRBD2. J was trimmed by 2 bases and V by 7 bases; bases with no gene match: 13. CDR1 is SGHVS, CDR2 FQNEAQ, per germline. The CDR3 is 17 amino acids. CDR3 protein: CASTSWGRGLNTGELFF. DNA of the CDR3: TGTGCCAGCACTTCCTGGGGGAGGGGACTAAACACCGGGGAGCTGTTTTTT.

This clone showed up just a few times. The CDR3: CASSLAGYGNTIYF. Written as DNA, the CDR3 is TGCGCCAGCAGCTTGGCAGGGTACGGAAACACCATATATTTT. The chain employs TRBV5-1 and TRBJ1-3; weak D call: TRBD1 (5 bases). There are 14 residues in the CDR3. The V end lost 0 bases, the J end lost 4 bases, and 8 bases lay between the germline ends. From germline, CDR1 is SGHRS and CDR2 YFSETQ.

J is TRBJ2-7 and V is TRBV10-3; D could derive from TRBD1 or TRBD2 (5 bases each). The ends were cut back, 5 bases at V and 2 bases at J, with 13 bases in the middle. This CDR3 region has 14 residues. The V gene's germline CDR1 is ENHRY and CDR2 SYGVKD. CDR3 nucleotide sequence: TGTGCCATCAGTAGAGGGGACCCAACCTACGAGCAGTACTTC. As protein: CAISRGDPTYEQYF.

The chain has TRBV6-1 and TRBJ2-3, with 8 bases identical to TRBD2. Trimming at V came to 5 bases and at J to 0 bases, leaving 4 bases not matched to a gene. The V gene's germline CDR1 is MNHNS and CDR2 SASEGT. The CDR3 contains 15 residues. The CDR3 is CASSTSGDSTDTQYF. The CDR3 coding sequence is TGTGCCAGCAGTACTAGCGGTGATAGCACAGATACGCAGTATTTT.

A single count supports this clone. J is TRBJ1-6 and V is TRBV2; D is ambiguous. V dropped 6 bases and J dropped 9 bases, with 21 bases sitting between them. This CDR3 spans 16 amino acids. Germline V CDR1 and CDR2: SNHLY, FYNNEI. The CDR3: CASSVRAQSSSSPLHF. The CDR3 DNA is TGTGCCAGCAGCGTCCGGGCCCAAAGTTCCTCTTCACCCCTCCACTTT.

This chain connects TRBV6-4 to TRBJ2-5, with 12 bases fitting TRBD2. The junction had 6 bases not matched to a gene; V was cut back by 6 bases and J by 4 bases. This CDR3 has 15 amino acids. The germline V gene has CDR1 MRHNA and CDR2 SNTAGT. The CDR3 DNA reads TGTGCCAGCAGCCGGACTAGCGGGACGGGAGAGACCCAGTACTTC. Translation gives CASSRTSGTGETQYF.

The chain couples TRBV28 to TRBJ1-4, with D possibly being TRBD1 (6 bases). Germline lookup yields CDR1 MDHEN and CDR2 SYDVKM. This CDR3 is 13 amino acids long. The germline V and J ends were trimmed by 11 bases and 8 bases, with 18 bases remaining between them. CDR3 sequence: CASEDSPGEKLFF. CDR3 bases: TGTGCCTCCGAGGACAGTCCGGGGGAAAAACTGTTTTTT.

V gene TRBV7-9 combines with J gene TRBJ2-2; TRBD1 is a possible D gene (5 bases). This CDR3 comprises 14 residues. Trimming cost V 1 base and J 7 bases, with 10 bases left between them. Germline loops: CDR1 SEHNR, CDR2 FQNEAQ (reference sequence). The CDR3, as DNA: TGTGCCAGCAGCTTAGTCCTGGGGCTCGGGGAGCTGTTTTTT. Translated, it gives CASSLVLGLGELFF.

The genes are TRBV11-1 and TRBJ2-7; the match to TRBD2 covers 7 bases. Trimming took 6 bases from V and 7 from J; bases not matched to a gene: 6. Germline assignment: CDR1 SGHAT and CDR2 FQDESV (reference sequence). There are 12 residues in the CDR3. CDR3 loop: CASSPGLDEQYF. Here the CDR3 DNA reads TGTGCCAGCAGTCCCGGACTAGATGAGCAGTACTTC.

The V call is TRBV9, the J call TRBJ1-3; 7 bases agree with TRBD1. From germline, CDR1 is SGDLS and CDR2 YYNGEE. CDR3 length: 15 amino acids. V was pared by 0 bases and J by 4 bases, with 4 bases of the junction left unmatched. The CDR3 sequence is CASSVGDSEGNTIYF. CDR3 in DNA: TGTGCCAGCAGCGTAGGGGACAGTGAAGGAAACACCATATATTTT.

The rearrangement joins TRBV19 to TRBJ1-1; D remains unclear. In germline, CDR1 is LNHDA, CDR2 SQIVND (reference sequence). V lost 9 bases and J lost 2, with 22 bases in between. This CDR3 has 16 residues. CDR3 bases: TGTGCCAGCCAAACCTGGGGTGCCGGCATTAACACTGAAGCTTTCTTT. It encodes CASQTWGAGINTEAFF.

The chain joins TRBV11-2 to TRBJ2-7; 7 positions agree with TRBD1. Losses at the gene ends were 6 bases for V and 1 base for J; bases not matched to a gene: 15. Germline V gene sequence: CDR1 SGHAT, CDR2 FQNNGV. There are 17 residues in the CDR3. This CDR3 is CASRPSNRTGGSYEQYF. CDR3 coding DNA: TGTGCCAGCAGGCCCAGCAATAGGACAGGCGGATCCTACGAGCAGTACTTC.

The rearrangement links TRBV28 to TRBJ1-1, with D perhaps matching TRBD1 (5 bases). There are 15 residues in the CDR3. The germline gives CDR1 MDHEN, CDR2 SYDVKM. V lost 7 bases and J lost 2, with 17 bases in between. The CDR3: CASNHPSGGNTEAFF. The CDR3 DNA sequence: TGTGCCAGCAATCATCCTTCGGGGGGAAACACTGAAGCTTTCTTT. The full variable domain, completed using reference TRBV28 and TRBJ1-1, is DVKVTQSSRYLVKRTGEKVFLECVQDMDHENMFWYRQDPGLGLRLIYFSYDVKMKEKGDIPEGYSVSREKKERFSLILESASTNQTSMYLCASNHPSGGNTEAFFGQGTRLTVV.

This chain connects TRBV6-5 to TRBJ2-7; possibly TRBD1 for D (6 bases). Germline CDR1 and CDR2: MNHEY and SVGAGI. V shed 0 bases and J shed 2 bases, with 14 bases lying between them. This CDR3 region has 16 residues. The chain's CDR3 is CASSYSRLGGTYEQYF. CDR3 nucleotides: TGTGCCAGCAGTTACTCGCGGCTAGGGGGAACCTACGAGCAGTACTTC.

The chain couples TRBV7-6 to TRBJ2-2; 10 bases line up with TRBD2. The CDR3 is 18 residues long. The trim removed 4 bases at V and 4 bases at J, leaving 12 bases unmatched. Germline values: CDR1 SGHVS, CDR2 FNYEAQ. This CDR3 reads CASSSQAISGRATGELFF. CDR3 DNA: TGTGCCAGCAGCTCCCAAGCTATCAGCGGGAGGGCCACCGGGGAGCTGTTTTTT.

The chain joins TRBV19 to TRBJ2-6; no clear D gene. The CDR3 totals 15 residues. CDR1 is LNHDA and CDR2 is SQIVND in the germline V gene (reference sequence). V lost 6 bases and J 0 bases, leaving 9 bases between the germline ends. The CDR3 coding sequence is TGTGCCAGTAGCCCAACAATCTCTGGGGCCAACGTCCTGACTTTC. Protein product: CASSPTISGANVLTF.

The CDR3 DNA reads TGCGCCAGCAGCTTACTAGCGGGTCGGAACTACGAGCAGTACTTC. Translating gives CASSLLAGRNYEQYF. J is TRBJ2-7 and V is TRBV5-1; 9 bases match TRBD2. The junction had 6 bases not matched to a gene; V was cut back by 2 bases and J by 3 bases. The germline V gene encodes CDR1 SGHRS and CDR2 YFSETQ. The CDR3 has 15 residues.

The chain is built from TRBV5-4 and TRBJ1-1, with a tentative D call TRBD1 (6 bases). The CDR3 totals 14 residues. Germline assignment: CDR1 SGHNT and CDR2 YYREEE (reference sequence). V shed 2 bases and J shed 3 bases, with 11 bases lying between them. This chain's CDR3 is CASSFGQSYTEAFF. The CDR3 DNA sequence: TGTGCCAGCAGCTTCGGACAGTCCTACACTGAAGCTTTCTTT. Full variable domain (outside the CDR3, taken from reference TRBV5-4 and TRBJ1-1): ETGVTQSPTHLIKTRGQQVTLRCSSQSGHNTVSWYQQALGQGPQFIFQYYREEENGRGNFPPRFSGLQFPNYSSELNVNALELDDSALYLCASSFGQSYTEAFFGQGTRLTVV.

The V call is TRBV28, the J call TRBJ2-3; a possible D gene is TRBD2 (7 bases). CDR1 and CDR2 (germline): MDHEN, SYDVKM. Trimming shortened V by 6 bases and J by 6 bases, and 25 bases separated the two germline ends. The CDR3 length is 17 residues. The chain's CDR3 is CASSLMWRGPRSDTQYF. DNA for the CDR3: TGTGCCAGCAGCCTTATGTGGCGGGGGCCCCGGTCTGATACGCAGTATTTT.

This chain connects TRBV7-9 to TRBJ1-1, with a weak D call TRBD1 (6 bases). Between the trimmed V and J ends, which lost 5 bases and 3 bases, there was a span of 13 bases. CDR3 length: 14 amino acids. CDR1 is SEHNR and CDR2 is FQNEAQ in the germline V gene (reference sequence). CDR3 nucleotides: TGTGCCAGCAGCCCACAGGGTTCCTACACTGAAGCTTTCTTT. Translated, it gives CASSPQGSYTEAFF.

The rearrangement uses TRBV19 and TRBJ1-1, with 7 bases matching TRBD1. Germline values: CDR1 LNHDA, CDR2 SQIVND (reference sequence). The CDR3 spans 14 residues. The V gene end was trimmed by 1 base and the J gene end by 3 bases; junction bases not matched to a gene: 2. CDR3 sequence (DNA): TGTGCCAGTAGTATAGGTACAGGGGACACTGAAGCTTTCTTT. This gives the protein CASSIGTGDTEAFF.